The table lists the clone carrying this TCR beta chain with a few counts. TCRdb reanalysed the 5' RACE reads using MiXCR and keeps one entry per CDR3 protein. The sample shows roughly 58,000 distinct CDR3 sequences, around 21% of them seen only once. CDR3 length: 15 residues. CDR1 and CDR2 from the germline V gene are DFQATT and SNEGSKA (reference sequence). Trimming left V 2 bases short and J 4 bases short, with 17 bases between. Cells sorted as Tregs were CD4+, CD25+ and CD127-/low. The receptor comes from a female donor with breast cancer. Source material: tumor-infiltrating Tregs sorted from the breast tumor. V gene TRBV20-1 combines with J gene TRBJ1-2, with a tentative D call TRBD1 (5 bases). CDR3 sequence reads: CSARTPLGAAYGYTF. The CDR3 DNA reads as TGCAGTGCTAGAACCCCCCTTGGGGCGGCCTATGGCTACACCTTC.